This T cell receptor beta chain is drawn from a study of blood T cell repertoires in COVID-19. Whole-study context: Specimens from acute and convalescent COVID-19 originated in the United States, Italy and Spain. PBMCs, B-cell-depleted T cells, or T cells provided the cDNA or gDNA that made up the material.

Sequencing was performed with immunoSEQ multiplex PCR; in TCRdb, only in-frame clones are kept and a portion is missing. The data show 140,000 or so clones, with roughly 84% seen just once and about 10% held by the top ten. Trimming removed 1 base from V and 0 bases from J, with 11 bases in between. This CDR3 is built from 16 residues. Germline CDR1 and CDR2: SGHRS and YFSETQ. This rearrangement joins TRBV5-1 to TRBJ2-1; D call uncertain. The sequenced material came from peripheral blood. The clonotype comes from a man aged 55 to 70 with active or convalescent COVID-19. The CDR3 DNA reads as TGCGCCAGCAGCTTGAAGCGCCCTAGCTCCTACAATGAGCAGTTCTTC. Translated: CASSLKRPSSYNEQFF.